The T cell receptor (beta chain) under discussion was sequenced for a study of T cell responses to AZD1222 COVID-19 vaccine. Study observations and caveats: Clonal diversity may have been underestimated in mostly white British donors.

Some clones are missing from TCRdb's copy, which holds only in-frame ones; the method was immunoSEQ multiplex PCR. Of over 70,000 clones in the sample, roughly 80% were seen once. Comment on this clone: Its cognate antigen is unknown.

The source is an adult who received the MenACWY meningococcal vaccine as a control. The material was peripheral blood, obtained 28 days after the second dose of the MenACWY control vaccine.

CDR3 residues: CASSLGSGTGNSPLHF. For the CDR3, the DNA is TGTGCCAGCAGCTTAGGATCCGGGACAGGGAATTCACCCCTCCACTTT. The chain joins TRBV7-6 to TRBJ1-6; 9 nucleotides match TRBD1. Germline CDR1 and CDR2: SGHVS and FNYEAQ. The CDR3 covers 16 residues. V gave up 1 base and J gave up 7 bases; unmatched junction bases: 5.